Listed below are T cell receptor beta chains from one sample, sequenced in a study of blood T cells in healthy people across ages. TCRdb processed the 5' RACE reads anew with MiXCR; each CDR3 protein has one entry. This table holds about 800,000 distinct CDR3 sequences, roughly 64% found once. Sequencing was done on a sample of blood. All receptors derive from a man younger than 40 in good health. Both conserved end residues are part of each CDR3. Fields, in order: CDR3 DNA, CDR3 protein, D gene, V gene, clone size, J gene. The D gene is left open where the match is weak. The size entry is marked missing in some rows and otherwise reads once, few, many or a size class.

DNA: TGCGCCAGCAGCCGGACAGTGGATGACCTTAACTATGGCTACACCTTC; CDR3: CASSRTVDDLNYGYTF; D: -; V: TRBV5-1; size: -; J: TRBJ1-2
DNA: TGTGCCAGCAGCTTAACAGGGTTCATAGGCGAGCAGTACTTC; CDR3: CASSLTGFIGEQYF; D: -; V: TRBV7-9; size: few; J: TRBJ2-7
DNA: TGTGCCACCAGCCCGAGGGCCACAGATACGCAGTATTTT; CDR3: CATSPRATDTQYF; D: -; V: TRBV24-1; size: -; J: TRBJ2-3
DNA: TGTGCCAGCAGTTACCTCCAGGGTGAGAGCACAGATACGCAGTATTTT; CDR3: CASSYLQGESTDTQYF; D: -; V: TRBV6-2/TRBV6-3; size: -; J: TRBJ2-3
DNA: TGTGCCAGCAGCTTTTCACCAGTGCGTCCAGCGGTAGAAAAACTGTTTTTT; CDR3: CASSFSPVRPAVEKLFF; D: -; V: TRBV7-9; size: -; J: TRBJ1-4
DNA: TGTGCCAGCAGTAACCCAATAAGGACGGGTCGAGCTAACTATGGCTACACCTTC; CDR3: CASSNPIRTGRANYGYTF; D: -; V: TRBV9; size: -; J: TRBJ1-2
DNA: TGTGCCTGGAAATACAAAGTCGGGGTGGAGGGTGGCTACACCTTC; CDR3: CAWKYKVGVEGGYTF; D: -; V: TRBV30; size: once; J: TRBJ1-2
DNA: TGTGCCATCAGTGAGGCCCAGCGCTACCAAGAGACCCAGTACTTC; CDR3: CAISEAQRYQETQYF; D: -; V: TRBV10-3; size: -; J: TRBJ2-5
DNA: TGTGCCAGTAATAAGCCGGGGGGCTCTGGGGCCAACGTCCTGACTTTC; CDR3: CASNKPGGSGANVLTF; D: TRBD2; V: TRBV19; size: -; J: TRBJ2-6
DNA: TGCAGTGCAAGACAGGTACCGCGAGAGACCCAGTACTTC; CDR3: CSARQVPRETQYF; D: -; V: TRBV20-1; size: -; J: TRBJ2-5
DNA: TGTGCCAGCAGCCAAGACCAAATTGAACTAGGGAACTATGGCTACACCTTC; CDR3: CASSQDQIELGNYGYTF; D: -; V: TRBV4-2; size: -; J: TRBJ1-2
DNA: TGTGCCAGCAGCTTACTGGCCTCGGACAGGCTAAGAGGCTACACCTTC; CDR3: CASSLLASDRLRGYTF; D: TRBD1; V: TRBV7-2; size: -; J: TRBJ1-2
DNA: TGCAGTGCTAGTGGGACAGGCTCCTATAATTCACCCCTCCACTTT; CDR3: CSASGTGSYNSPLHF; D: TRBD1; V: TRBV20-1; size: -; J: TRBJ1-6
DNA: TGTGCCAGCAGTGTGTACGGGACAGGGATCTACGAGCAGTACTTC; CDR3: CASSVYGTGIYEQYF; D: TRBD1; V: TRBV6-2/TRBV6-3; size: -; J: TRBJ2-7
DNA: TGCAGTGTGCAGGGGTCTAGCGGGAGGATGGGGCAGTTCTTC; CDR3: CSVQGSSGRMGQFF; D: TRBD2; V: TRBV20-1; size: -; J: TRBJ2-1
DNA: TGTGCCAGCAGCTTAGGTCTAGCGGGAGGAGGTGAGCAGTACTTC; CDR3: CASSLGLAGGGEQYF; D: TRBD2; V: TRBV7-9; size: -; J: TRBJ2-4
DNA: TGTGCCAGCAGCTTAATTGGGACTCTGGGAGATACGCAGTATTTT; CDR3: CASSLIGTLGDTQYF; D: -; V: TRBV7-2; size: few; J: TRBJ2-3
DNA: TGTGCCAGCAGCTCGGACAGGGCCAGCTCCTACGAGCAGTACTTC; CDR3: CASSSDRASSYEQYF; D: TRBD1; V: TRBV7-2; size: -; J: TRBJ2-7
DNA: TGTGCCAGCAGTTACTCTCCTACTAACAATGAGCAGTTCTTC; CDR3: CASSYSPTNNEQFF; D: -; V: TRBV6-2/TRBV6-3; size: -; J: TRBJ2-1
DNA: TGTGCCAGCACCGGGACAGGGCGAGAGACCCAGTACTTC; CDR3: CASTGTGRETQYF; D: TRBD1; V: TRBV3-1; size: -; J: TRBJ2-5
DNA: TGCAGCGCAGGGACAGCCTTTAGCTCCTACAATGAGCAGTTCTTC; CDR3: CSAGTAFSSYNEQFF; D: TRBD1; V: TRBV29-1; size: -; J: TRBJ2-1
DNA: TGTGCCAGCATCGAACAGGGGCCTCATGGCTACACCTTC; CDR3: CASIEQGPHGYTF; D: TRBD1; V: TRBV28; size: -; J: TRBJ1-2
DNA: TGTGCCAGCAGTCCTTACCGGGACAGGGTGTACGAGCAGTACTTC; CDR3: CASSPYRDRVYEQYF; D: TRBD1; V: TRBV6-5; size: -; J: TRBJ2-7
DNA: TGTGCCAGCAGCTCAGCGGCCGGGGCCACCGCAAGCGAGACCCAGTACTTC; CDR3: CASSSAAGATASETQYF; D: -; V: TRBV11-2; size: -; J: TRBJ2-5
DNA: TGTGCCAGCTCAACTGGGACTAGCGGGATGAATACGCAGTATTTT; CDR3: CASSTGTSGMNTQYF; D: TRBD2; V: TRBV18; size: -; J: TRBJ2-3
DNA: TGTGCCAGCAGTTTATTGGGGACAGGGGGCGCCTACGAGCAGTACTTC; CDR3: CASSLLGTGGAYEQYF; D: TRBD1; V: TRBV28; size: -; J: TRBJ2-7
DNA: TGCAGCGGGGGGCTAGGGAATGAGCAGTTCTTC; CDR3: CSGGLGNEQFF; D: -; V: TRBV29-1; size: -; J: TRBJ2-1
DNA: TGCAGTGCTAGGAGGGGCCTTTCCTACGAGCAGTACTTC; CDR3: CSARRGLSYEQYF; D: -; V: TRBV20-1; size: -; J: TRBJ2-7
DNA: TGTGCCAGCAGCGTTGTGGCAGGGTACGAGCAGTACTTC; CDR3: CASSVVAGYEQYF; D: -; V: TRBV5-6; size: -; J: TRBJ2-7
DNA: TGTGCCAGCTCACCACAGGGGACAGACGATGGCTACACCTTC; CDR3: CASSPQGTDDGYTF; D: TRBD1; V: TRBV18; size: -; J: TRBJ1-2
DNA: TGTGCCAGTAGTATGGTGCTTACAGGGTCAACAGATACGCAGTATTTT; CDR3: CASSMVLTGSTDTQYF; D: -; V: TRBV19; size: few; J: TRBJ2-3
DNA: TGTGCCAGCAGCCCAGTGAGGGGCCTAGTTGACGAGCAGTACTTC; CDR3: CASSPVRGLVDEQYF; D: -; V: TRBV4-2; size: -; J: TRBJ2-7